This T cell receptor (beta chain) was profiled in a study of patients and donors after allogeneic stem cell transplantation. Trimming cost V 5 bases and J 6 bases; bases outside gene matches: 6. The CDR3 extends over 15 amino acids. The germline gives CDR1 SGHRS, CDR2 YFSETQ. TCRdb re-derived calls from the RT-PCR reads in MiXCR, one entry per CDR3 protein. The table has under 200,000 distinct CDR3 sequences, 30% seen once. This clonotype showed up just a few times. This chain connects TRBV5-1 to TRBJ1-5; 12 nucleotides match TRBD1. Sequencing input: blood, either unsorted or a sorted T cell fraction (not recorded which). The source is a human donor who was either an allogeneic HSCT recipient or a stem cell or donor lymphocyte infusion donor (not recorded which). It is not recorded whose cells these are; they may come from a transplant donor. The CDR3 DNA is TGCGCCAGCAGTTCTGGGACAGGGGGCACTCAGCCCCAGCATTTT. Protein: CASSSGTGGTQPQHF.